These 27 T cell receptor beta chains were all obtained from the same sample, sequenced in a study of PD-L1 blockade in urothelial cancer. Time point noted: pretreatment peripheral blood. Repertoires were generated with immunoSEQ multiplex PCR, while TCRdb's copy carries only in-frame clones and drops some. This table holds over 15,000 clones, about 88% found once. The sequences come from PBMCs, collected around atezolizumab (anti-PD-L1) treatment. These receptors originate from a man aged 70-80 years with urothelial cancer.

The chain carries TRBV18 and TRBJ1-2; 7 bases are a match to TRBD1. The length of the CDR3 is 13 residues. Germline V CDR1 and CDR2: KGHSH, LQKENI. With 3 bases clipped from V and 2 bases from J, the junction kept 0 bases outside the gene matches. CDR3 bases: TGTGCCAGCTCACCGGACAGGAACTATGGCTACACCTTC. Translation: CASSPDRNYGYTF. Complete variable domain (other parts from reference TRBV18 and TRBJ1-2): NAGVMQNPRHLVRRRGQEARLRCSPMKGHSHVYWYRQLPEEGLKFMVYLQKENIIDESGMPKERFSAEFPKEGPSILRIQQVVRGDSAAYFCASSPDRNYGYTFGSGTRLTVV.

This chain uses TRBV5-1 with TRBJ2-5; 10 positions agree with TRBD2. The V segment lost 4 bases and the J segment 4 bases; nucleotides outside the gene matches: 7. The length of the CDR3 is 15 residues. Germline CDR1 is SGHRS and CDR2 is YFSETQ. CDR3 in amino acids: CASSLESGGGETQYF. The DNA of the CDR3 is TGCGCCAGCAGCCTTGAAAGCGGGGGGGGAGAGACCCAGTACTTC.

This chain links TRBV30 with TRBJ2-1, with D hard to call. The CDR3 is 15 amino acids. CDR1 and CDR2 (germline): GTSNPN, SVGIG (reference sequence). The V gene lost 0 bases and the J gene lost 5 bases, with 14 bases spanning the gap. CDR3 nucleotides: TGTGCCTGGAGTGTATCGTCCATTGCGAACAATGAGCAGTTCTTC. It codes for CAWSVSSIANNEQFF.

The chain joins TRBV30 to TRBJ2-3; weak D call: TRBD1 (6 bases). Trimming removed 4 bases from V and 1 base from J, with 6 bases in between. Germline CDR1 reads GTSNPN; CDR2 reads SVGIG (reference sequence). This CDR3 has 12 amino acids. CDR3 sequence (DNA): TGTGCCTGGAACAGGGGCACAGATACGCAGTATTTT. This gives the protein CAWNRGTDTQYF.

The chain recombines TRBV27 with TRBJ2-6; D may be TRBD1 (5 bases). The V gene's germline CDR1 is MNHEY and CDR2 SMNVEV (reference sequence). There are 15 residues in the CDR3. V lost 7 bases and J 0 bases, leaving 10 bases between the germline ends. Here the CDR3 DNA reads TGTGCCAGCAAAACAGGTTCCTCTGGGGCCAACGTCCTGACTTTC. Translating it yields CASKTGSSGANVLTF.

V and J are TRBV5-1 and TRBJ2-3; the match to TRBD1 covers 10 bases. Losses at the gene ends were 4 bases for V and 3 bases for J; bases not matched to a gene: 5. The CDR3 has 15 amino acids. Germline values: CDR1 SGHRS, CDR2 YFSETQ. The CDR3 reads CASSPRTGGTDTQYF. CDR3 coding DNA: TGCGCCAGCAGCCCCCGGACAGGGGGTACAGATACGCAGTATTTT.

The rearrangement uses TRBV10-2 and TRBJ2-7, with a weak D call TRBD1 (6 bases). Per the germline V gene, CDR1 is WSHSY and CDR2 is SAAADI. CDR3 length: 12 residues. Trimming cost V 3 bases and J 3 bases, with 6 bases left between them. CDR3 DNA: TGCGCCAGCAGTGAACAGGGCTACGAGCAGTACTTC. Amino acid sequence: CASSEQGYEQYF.

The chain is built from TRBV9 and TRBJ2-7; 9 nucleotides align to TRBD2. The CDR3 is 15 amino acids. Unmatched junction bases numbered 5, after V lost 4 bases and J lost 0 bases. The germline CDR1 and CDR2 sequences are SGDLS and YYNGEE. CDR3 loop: CASSPTSGNSYEQYF. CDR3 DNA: TGTGCCAGCAGCCCGACTAGCGGCAACTCCTACGAGCAGTACTTC.

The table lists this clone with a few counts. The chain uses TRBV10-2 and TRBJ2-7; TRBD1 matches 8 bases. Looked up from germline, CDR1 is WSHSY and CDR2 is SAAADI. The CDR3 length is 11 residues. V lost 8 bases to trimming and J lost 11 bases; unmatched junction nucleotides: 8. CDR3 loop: CASAGTGCKYF. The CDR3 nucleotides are TGCGCCAGCGCCGGGACAGGATGTAAGTACTTC.

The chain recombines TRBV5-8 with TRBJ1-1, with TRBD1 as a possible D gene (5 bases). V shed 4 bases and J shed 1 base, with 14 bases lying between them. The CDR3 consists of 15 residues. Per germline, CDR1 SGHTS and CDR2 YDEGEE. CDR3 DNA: TGTGCCAGCAGCCGAGGGGAGGCCCGGAACACTGAAGCTTTCTTT. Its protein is CASSRGEARNTEAFF.

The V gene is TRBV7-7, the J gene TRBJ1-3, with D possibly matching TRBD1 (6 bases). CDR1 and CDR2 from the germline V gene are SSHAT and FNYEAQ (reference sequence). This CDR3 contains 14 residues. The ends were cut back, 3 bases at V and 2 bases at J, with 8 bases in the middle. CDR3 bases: TGTGCCAGCAGCTTGGGGGCCCCTGGAAACACCATATATTTT. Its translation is CASSLGAPGNTIYF.

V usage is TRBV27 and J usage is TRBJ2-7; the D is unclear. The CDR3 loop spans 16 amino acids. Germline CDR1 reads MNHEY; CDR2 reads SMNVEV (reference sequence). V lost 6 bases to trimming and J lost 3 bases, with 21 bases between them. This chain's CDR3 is CASSVASTRVYYEQYF. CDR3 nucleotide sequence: TGTGCCAGCAGCGTGGCCTCGACACGTGTCTACTACGAGCAGTACTTC.

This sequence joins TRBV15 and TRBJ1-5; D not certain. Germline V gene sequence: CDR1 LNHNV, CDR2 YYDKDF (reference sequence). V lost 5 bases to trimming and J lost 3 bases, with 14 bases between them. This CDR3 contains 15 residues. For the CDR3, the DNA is TGTGCCACCAGCCGTGGAGCAGCCGACAATCAGCCCCAGCATTTT. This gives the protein CATSRGAADNQPQHF. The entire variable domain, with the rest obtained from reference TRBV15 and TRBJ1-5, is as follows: DAMVIQNPRYQVTQFGKPVTLSCSQTLNHNVMYWYQQKSSQAPKLLFHYYDKDFNNEADTPDNFQSRRPNTSFCFLDIRSPGLGDTAMYLCATSRGAADNQPQHFGDGTRLSIL.

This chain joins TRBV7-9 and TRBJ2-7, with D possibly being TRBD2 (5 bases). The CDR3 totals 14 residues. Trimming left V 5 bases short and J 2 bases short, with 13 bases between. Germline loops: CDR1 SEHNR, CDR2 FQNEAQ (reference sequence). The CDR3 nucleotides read TGTGCCAGCAGCCCCCGGGAAGCCACCTACGAGCAGTACTTC. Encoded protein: CASSPREATYEQYF.

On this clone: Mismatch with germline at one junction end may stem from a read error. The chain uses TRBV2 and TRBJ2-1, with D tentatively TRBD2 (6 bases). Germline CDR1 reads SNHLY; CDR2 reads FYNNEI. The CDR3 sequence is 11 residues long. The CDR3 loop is CATGTYSEQFF. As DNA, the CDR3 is TGTGCCACCGGGACTTACAGTGAGCAGTTCTTC. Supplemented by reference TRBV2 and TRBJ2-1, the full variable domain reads EPEVTQTPSHQVTQMGQEVILRCVPISNHLYFYWYRQILGQKVEFLVSFYNNEISEKSEIFDDQFSVERPDGSNFTLKIRSTKLEDSAMYFCATGTYSEQFFGPGTRLTVL.

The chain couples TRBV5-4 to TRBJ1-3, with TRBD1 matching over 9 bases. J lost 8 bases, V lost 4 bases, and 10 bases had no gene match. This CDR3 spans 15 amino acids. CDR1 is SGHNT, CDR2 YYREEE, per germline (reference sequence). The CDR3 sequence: CASSGQKTGGYTIYF. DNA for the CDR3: TGTGCCAGCAGCGGTCAAAAGACAGGGGGTTACACCATATATTTT.

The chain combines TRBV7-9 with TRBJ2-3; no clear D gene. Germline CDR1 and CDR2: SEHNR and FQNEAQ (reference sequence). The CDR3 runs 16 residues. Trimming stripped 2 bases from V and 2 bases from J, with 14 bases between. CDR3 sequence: CASSLMVSGTTDTQYF. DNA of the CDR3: TGTGCCAGCAGCTTAATGGTCTCAGGAACCACAGATACGCAGTATTTT.

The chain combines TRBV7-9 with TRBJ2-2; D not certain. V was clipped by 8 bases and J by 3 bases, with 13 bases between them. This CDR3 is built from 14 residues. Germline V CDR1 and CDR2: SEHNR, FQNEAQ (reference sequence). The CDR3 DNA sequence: TGTGCCAGCCGGAGCATATCGGACACCGGGGAGCTGTTTTTT. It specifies CASRSISDTGELFF.

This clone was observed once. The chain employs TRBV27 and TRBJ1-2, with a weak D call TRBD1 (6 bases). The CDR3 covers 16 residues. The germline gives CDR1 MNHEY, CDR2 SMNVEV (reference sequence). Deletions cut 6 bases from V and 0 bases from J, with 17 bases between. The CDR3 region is CASRLLGGGANYGYTF. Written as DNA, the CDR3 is TGTGCCAGCAGATTACTTGGAGGGGGGGCTAACTATGGCTACACCTTC.

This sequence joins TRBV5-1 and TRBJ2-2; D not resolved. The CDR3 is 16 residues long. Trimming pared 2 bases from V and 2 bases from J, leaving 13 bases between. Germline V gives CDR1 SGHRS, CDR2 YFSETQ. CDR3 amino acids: CASSFYGSTNTGELFF. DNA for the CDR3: TGCGCCAGCAGCTTTTACGGGTCAACCAACACCGGGGAGCTGTTTTTT.

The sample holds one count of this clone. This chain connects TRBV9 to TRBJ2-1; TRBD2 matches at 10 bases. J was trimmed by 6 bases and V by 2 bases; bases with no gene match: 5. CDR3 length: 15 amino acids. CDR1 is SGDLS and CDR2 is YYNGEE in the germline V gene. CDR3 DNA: TGTGCCAGCAGCGTCTCTAGCGGGGGCCTCAATGAGCAGTTCTTC. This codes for CASSVSSGGLNEQFF. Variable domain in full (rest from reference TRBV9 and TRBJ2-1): DSGVTQTPKHLITATGQRVTLRCSPRSGDLSVYWYQQSLDQGLQFLIQYYNGEERAKGNILERFSAQQFPDLHSELNLSSLELGDSALYFCASSVSSGGLNEQFFGPGTRLTVL.

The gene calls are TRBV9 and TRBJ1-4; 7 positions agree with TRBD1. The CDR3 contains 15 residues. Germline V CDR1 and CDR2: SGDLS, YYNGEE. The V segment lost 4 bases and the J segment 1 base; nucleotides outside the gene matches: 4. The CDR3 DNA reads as TGTGCCAGCAGCACTCGACAGGGAACTAATGAAAAACTGTTTTTT. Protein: CASSTRQGTNEKLFF.

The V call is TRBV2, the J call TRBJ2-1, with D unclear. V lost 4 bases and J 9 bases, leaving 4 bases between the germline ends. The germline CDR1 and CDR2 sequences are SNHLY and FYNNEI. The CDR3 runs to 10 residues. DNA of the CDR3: TGTGCCAGCAGTGTCGGTGAGCAGTTCTTC. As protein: CASSVGEQFF.

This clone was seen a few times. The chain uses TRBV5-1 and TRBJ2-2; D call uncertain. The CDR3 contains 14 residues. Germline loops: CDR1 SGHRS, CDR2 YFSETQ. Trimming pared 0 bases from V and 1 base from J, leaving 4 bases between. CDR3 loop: CASSLAGNTGELFF. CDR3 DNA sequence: TGCGCCAGCAGCTTGGCAGGGAACACCGGGGAGCTGTTTTTT. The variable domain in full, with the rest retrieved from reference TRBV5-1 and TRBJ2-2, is KAGVTQTPRYLIKTRGQQVTLSCSPISGHRSVSWYQQTPGQGLQFLFEYFSETQRNKGNFPGRFSGRQFSNSRSEMNVSTLELGDSALYLCASSLAGNTGELFFGEGSRLTVL.

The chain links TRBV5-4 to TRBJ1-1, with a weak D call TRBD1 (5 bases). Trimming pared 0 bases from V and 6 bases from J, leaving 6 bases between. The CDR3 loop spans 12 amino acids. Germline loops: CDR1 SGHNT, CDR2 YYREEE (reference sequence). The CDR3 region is CASSLAGSEAFF. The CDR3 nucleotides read TGTGCCAGCAGCTTGGCAGGGTCTGAAGCTTTCTTT. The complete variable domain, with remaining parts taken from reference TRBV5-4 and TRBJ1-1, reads ETGVTQSPTHLIKTRGQQVTLRCSSQSGHNTVSWYQQALGQGPQFIFQYYREEENGRGNFPPRFSGLQFPNYSSELNVNALELDDSALYLCASSLAGSEAFFGQGTRLTVV.

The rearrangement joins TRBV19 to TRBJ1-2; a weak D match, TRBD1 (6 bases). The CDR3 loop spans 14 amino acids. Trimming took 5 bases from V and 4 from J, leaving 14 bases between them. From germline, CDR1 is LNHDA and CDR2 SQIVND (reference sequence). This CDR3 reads CASSPRGGSYGYTF. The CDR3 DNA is TGTGCCAGTAGTCCCCGTGGGGGCTCCTATGGCTACACCTTC.

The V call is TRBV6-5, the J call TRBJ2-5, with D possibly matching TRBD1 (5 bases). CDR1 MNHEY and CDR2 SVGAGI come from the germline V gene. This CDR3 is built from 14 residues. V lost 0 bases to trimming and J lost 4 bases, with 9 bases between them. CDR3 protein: CASSYSPGPETQYF. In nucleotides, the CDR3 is TGTGCCAGCAGTTACTCACCAGGGCCAGAGACCCAGTACTTC.